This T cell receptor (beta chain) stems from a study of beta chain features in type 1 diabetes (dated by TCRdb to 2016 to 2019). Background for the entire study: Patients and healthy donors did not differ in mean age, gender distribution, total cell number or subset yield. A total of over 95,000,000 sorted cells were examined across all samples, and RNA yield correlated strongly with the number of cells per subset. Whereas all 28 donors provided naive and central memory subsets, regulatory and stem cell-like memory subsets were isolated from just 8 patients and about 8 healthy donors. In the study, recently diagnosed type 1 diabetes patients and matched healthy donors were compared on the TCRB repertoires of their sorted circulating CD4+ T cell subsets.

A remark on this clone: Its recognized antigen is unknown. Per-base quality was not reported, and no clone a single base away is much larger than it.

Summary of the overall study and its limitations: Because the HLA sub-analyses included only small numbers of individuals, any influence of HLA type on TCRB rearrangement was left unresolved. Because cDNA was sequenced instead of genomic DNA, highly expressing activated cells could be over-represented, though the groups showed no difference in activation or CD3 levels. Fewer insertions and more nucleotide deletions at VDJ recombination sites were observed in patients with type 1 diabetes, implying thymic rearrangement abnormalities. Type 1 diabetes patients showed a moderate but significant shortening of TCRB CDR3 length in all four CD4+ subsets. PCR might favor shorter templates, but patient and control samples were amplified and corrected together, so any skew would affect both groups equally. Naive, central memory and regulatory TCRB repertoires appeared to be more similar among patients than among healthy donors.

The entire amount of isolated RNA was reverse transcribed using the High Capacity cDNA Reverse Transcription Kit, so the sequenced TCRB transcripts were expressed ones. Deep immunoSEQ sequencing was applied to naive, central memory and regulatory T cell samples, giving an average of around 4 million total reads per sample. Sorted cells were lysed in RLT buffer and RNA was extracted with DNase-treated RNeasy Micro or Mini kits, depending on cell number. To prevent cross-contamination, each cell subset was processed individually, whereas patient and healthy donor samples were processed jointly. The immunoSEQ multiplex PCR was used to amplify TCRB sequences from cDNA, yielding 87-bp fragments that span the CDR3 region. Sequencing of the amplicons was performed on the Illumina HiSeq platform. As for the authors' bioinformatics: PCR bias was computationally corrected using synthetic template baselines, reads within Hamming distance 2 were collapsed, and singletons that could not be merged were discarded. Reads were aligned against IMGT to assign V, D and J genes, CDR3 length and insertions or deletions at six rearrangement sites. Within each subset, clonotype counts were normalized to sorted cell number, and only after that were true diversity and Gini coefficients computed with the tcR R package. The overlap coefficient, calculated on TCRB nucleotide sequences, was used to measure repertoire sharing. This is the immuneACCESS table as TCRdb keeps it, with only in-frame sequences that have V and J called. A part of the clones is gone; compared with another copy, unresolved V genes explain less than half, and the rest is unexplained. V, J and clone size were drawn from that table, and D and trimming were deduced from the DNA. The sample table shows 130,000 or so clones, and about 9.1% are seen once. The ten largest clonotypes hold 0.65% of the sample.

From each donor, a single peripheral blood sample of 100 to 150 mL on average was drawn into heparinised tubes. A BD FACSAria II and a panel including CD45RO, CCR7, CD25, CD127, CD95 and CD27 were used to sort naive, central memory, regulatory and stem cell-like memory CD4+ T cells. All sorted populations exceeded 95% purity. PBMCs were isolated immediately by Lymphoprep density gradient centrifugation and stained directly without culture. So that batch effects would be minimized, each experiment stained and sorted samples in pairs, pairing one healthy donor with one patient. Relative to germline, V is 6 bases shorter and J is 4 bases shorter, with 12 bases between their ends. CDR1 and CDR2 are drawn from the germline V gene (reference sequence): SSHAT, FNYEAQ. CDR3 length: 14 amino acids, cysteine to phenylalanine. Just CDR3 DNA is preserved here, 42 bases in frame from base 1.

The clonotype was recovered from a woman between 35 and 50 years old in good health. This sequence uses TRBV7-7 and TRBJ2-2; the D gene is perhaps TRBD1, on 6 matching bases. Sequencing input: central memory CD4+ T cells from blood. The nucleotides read TGTGCCAGCAGTCCTAGAGGGGGCACCGGGGAGCTGTTTTTT. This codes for CASSPRGGTGELFF.